Reported below is one T cell receptor (beta chain). Its cognate antigen is unknown. Assay used: immunoSEQ multiplex PCR; TCRdb lists only in-frame clones, some missing. This sample has 28,000 or so clones; more than 65% occur once, and the top ten carry 9.5% to 10%. This specimen belongs to a study of T cells in localized non-small cell lung cancer. CDR1 SNHLY and CDR2 FYNNEI come from the germline V gene. This CDR3 is 17 amino acids long. With 4 bases clipped from V and 0 bases from J, the junction kept 6 bases outside the gene matches. Study observations and caveats: Tumor showed lower T cell clonality than uninvolved adjacent lung, where it was highest. Sequencing, confined to only one tumor region, leaves heterogeneity possible. Detection in adjacent lung was observed for a median around 50 of the top 100 tumor clones. Greater T cell density in blood accompanied longer overall survival.

This sequence was found in a man between 40 and 70 years old with stage III squamous cell lung carcinoma. V is TRBV2 and J is TRBJ2-7; TRBD2 agrees at 13 bases. The material sequenced was peripheral blood, taken before any cancer treatment. CDR3 residues: CASSGLAGGLSSYEQYF. The CDR3 nucleotides are TGTGCCAGCAGTGGACTAGCGGGAGGTCTTAGCTCCTACGAGCAGTACTTC. Looking up the rest from reference TRBV2 and TRBJ2-7 gives the full variable domain: EPEVTQTPSHQVTQMGQEVILRCVPISNHLYFYWYRQILGQKVEFLVSFYNNEISEKSEIFDDQFSVERPDGSNFTLKIRSTKLEDSAMYFCASSGLAGGLSSYEQYFGPGTRLTVT.